This note documents a single T cell receptor (beta chain) sequence. Its antigen is not known. This sample stems from a study of response to subunit inactivated influenza vaccine. General observations from the study: The authors put forward the suggestion that each seasonal influenza vaccination may bring in only a limited number of new T cells.

TCRdb re-derived calls from the RT-PCR reads in MiXCR, one entry per CDR3 protein. This sample carries 610,000 or so distinct CDR3 sequences, 14% of them seen once, and the ten largest clones take over 8.5%. The CDR3 is 15 amino acids. Trimming took 4 bases from V and 5 from J; bases not matched to a gene: 2. Germline V CDR1 and CDR2: MNHEY, SMNVEV (reference sequence). Sequencing was performed on PBMCs from blood, taken about 12 days after vaccination. This receptor was identified in a man over 45 who received an inactivated influenza vaccine. The gene calls are TRBV27 and TRBJ2-3; 14 nucleotides line up with TRBD2. This CDR3 is CASSSGLAGEDTQYF. In DNA, the CDR3 is TGTGCCAGCAGTTCGGGACTAGCGGGAGAAGATACGCAGTATTTT.